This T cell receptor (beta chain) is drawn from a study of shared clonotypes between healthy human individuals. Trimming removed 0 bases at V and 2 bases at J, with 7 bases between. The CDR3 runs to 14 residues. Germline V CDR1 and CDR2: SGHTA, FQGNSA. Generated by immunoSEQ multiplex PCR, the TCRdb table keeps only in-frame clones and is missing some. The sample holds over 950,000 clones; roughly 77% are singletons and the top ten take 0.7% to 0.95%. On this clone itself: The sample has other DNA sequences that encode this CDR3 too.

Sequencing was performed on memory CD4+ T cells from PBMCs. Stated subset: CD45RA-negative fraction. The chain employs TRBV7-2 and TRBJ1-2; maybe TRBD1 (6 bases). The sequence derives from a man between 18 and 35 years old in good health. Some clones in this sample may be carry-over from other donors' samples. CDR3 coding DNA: TGTGCCAGCAGCTTAGCGGGACAAAACTATGGCTACACCTTC. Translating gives CASSLAGQNYGYTF.